Listed below are T cell receptor beta chains from one sample, sequenced in a study of blood T cell repertoires in COVID-19. Clones were sequenced by immunoSEQ multiplex PCR, and TCRdb holds only the in-frame ones, with some missing. The sample holds more than 85,000 clones, 75% to 90% seen once. The specimen sequenced was peripheral blood. The source is a woman in her fifties or sixties with acute or convalescent COVID-19. The CDR3 runs from the conserved cysteine through the conserved F or W. D genes are given only for firm matches. Size is stated for part of the rows, as once, few or many counts, or as a class when the clone is expanded.

abundance	j_gene	d_gene	v_gene	CDR3aa	CDR3nt
few	TRBJ1-6	TRBD1	TRBV6-5	CASSRDRGRNSPLHF	TGTGCCAGCAGTAGAGACAGGGGTCGTAATTCACCCCTCCACTTT
NA	TRBJ2-7	NA	TRBV14	CASSQDRSRSYEQYF	TGTGCCAGCAGCCAAGACAGGTCCCGCTCCTACGAGCAGTACTTC
NA	TRBJ2-1	TRBD2	TRBV6-2/TRBV6-3	CASSYSTGPVAGGEGNEQFF	TGTGCCAGCAGTTACTCGACGGGTCCTGTAGCGGGGGGCGAAGGGAATGAGCAGTTCTTC
NA	TRBJ1-1	NA	TRBV5-1	CASSGKTVETEAFF	TGCGCCAGCAGCGGGAAGACAGTGGAGACTGAAGCTTTCTTT
few	TRBJ2-1	TRBD2	TRBV4-2	CASSPYSGGPSYNEQFF	TGTGCCAGCAGCCCCTATTCGGGGGGGCCCTCCTACAATGAGCAGTTCTTC
NA	TRBJ1-5	TRBD1	TRBV19	CASSILALGQGGHQPQHF	TGTGCCAGTAGTATACTCGCCCTGGGGCAGGGGGGACATCAGCCCCAGCATTTT
NA	TRBJ1-6	NA	TRBV19	CASSIGQGFYNSPLHF	TGTGCCAGTAGTATCGGCCAGGGATTCTATAATTCACCCCTCCACTTT
few	TRBJ2-2	TRBD2	TRBV28	CASSPLLGYTSGRTGELFF	TGTGCCAGCAGTCCGCTACTAGGGTACACTAGCGGACGCACCGGGGAGCTGTTTTTT
NA	TRBJ1-2	TRBD1	TRBV11-2	CASSVSTGGSYGYTF	TGTGCCAGCAGCGTATCAACAGGGGGCTCCTATGGCTACACCTTC
once	TRBJ1-2	TRBD1	TRBV5-6	CASSYDDRARVTSSRGYTF	TGTGCCAGCAGCTATGATGACAGGGCCCGAGTTACCTCCTCTCGGGGCTACACCTTC
NA	TRBJ2-1	NA	TRBV5-4	CASTPRGASYNEQFF	TGTGCCAGCACCCCCCGGGGGGCCTCCTACAATGAGCAGTTCTTC
NA	TRBJ1-5	TRBD1	TRBV7-3	CASSRPGTASNQPQHF	TGTGCCAGCAGCCGCCCCGGGACAGCTAGCAATCAGCCCCAGCATTTT
NA	TRBJ1-1	NA	TRBV5-4	CASSLRGRDTEAFF	TGTGCCAGCAGCTTGAGGGGTCGGGACACTGAAGCTTTCTTT
few	TRBJ2-7	NA	TRBV18	CASSPVTEAYEQYF	TGTGCCAGCTCACCCGTAACTGAGGCTTACGAGCAGTACTTC
few	TRBJ2-3	TRBD2	TRBV24-1	CATRGTSWEDTQYF	TGTGCCACCAGAGGGACTAGCTGGGAAGATACGCAGTATTTT